Reported below is one TCR beta chain. The data were taken from a study of control samples from healthy donors and cancer patients. Data came from immunoSEQ multiplex PCR; TCRdb stores just in-frame clones and leaves some out. This sample yields under 150,000 clones, of which about 94% are seen a single time; less than 4.5% belongs to the top ten. V lost 6 bases, J lost 4 bases, and 15 bases lay in between. Per the germline V gene, CDR1 is MDHEN and CDR2 is SYDVKM. The CDR3 loop spans 15 amino acids. The rearrangement uses TRBV28 and TRBJ2-2; tentative D call: TRBD1 (6 bases). This receptor was taken from a man aged 25 to 40 in good health. What was sequenced was blood. The CDR3 DNA reads TGTGCCAGCAGGGGTTTGACAGGATTCACCGGGGAGCTGTTTTTT. Translating it yields CASRGLTGFTGELFF.